This entry is about one T cell receptor (beta chain). This record belongs to a study of blood T cell repertoires in COVID-19. Turning to the study itself: Samples representing acute and convalescent COVID-19 were sourced from the United States, Italy and Spain.

Germline CDR1 is KGHDR and CDR2 is SFDVKD. The CDR3 loop spans 15 amino acids. The V segment lost 7 bases and the J segment 6 bases; nucleotides outside the gene matches: 9. Produced via immunoSEQ multiplex PCR; TCRdb's table is partial and in-frame only. Seen here are roughly 60,000 clones, about 80% observed once, and the top ten hold around 3.4%. This clonotype was sampled from a woman aged 80 or over with acute or convalescent COVID-19. The genes are TRBV24-1 and TRBJ2-1, with 9 bases identical to TRBD2. Source material: peripheral blood. In DNA form, the CDR3 reads TGTGCCACCAGGGGGGATTCTAGCGGGATCAATGAGCAGTTCTTC. Its translation is CATRGDSSGINEQFF.